This T cell receptor (beta chain) was sequenced in a study of blood T cell repertoires in COVID-19. Study-level background: PBMCs, B-cell-depleted T cells, or T cells provided the cDNA or gDNA that made up the material.

This CDR3 is built from 15 residues. V lost 1 base, J lost 3 bases, and 0 bases stayed unmatched. Germline V gene lookup returns CDR1 LGHNA and CDR2 YNFKEQ. Repertoires were generated with immunoSEQ multiplex PCR, while TCRdb's copy carries only in-frame clones and drops some. Among about 88,000 clones, nearly 90% were seen once, and the ten largest hold approximately 2.9%. Material: peripheral blood. V is TRBV4-2 and J is TRBJ2-1; 10 nucleotides agree with TRBD2. The source is a woman older than 75 with acute or convalescent COVID-19. Here the CDR3 DNA reads TGTGCCAGCAGCCAAGGGACTAGCGGCTACAATGAGCAGTTCTTC. Its translation is CASSQGTSGYNEQFF.